This T cell receptor beta chain is from a study of cytomegalovirus exposure and HLA in healthy donors. Use of 60 Vbeta and 13 Jbeta primers characterized the PCR. The method was immunoSEQ multiplex PCR; TCRdb's version includes in-frame clones alone and lacks a portion of them. The repertoire holds 140,000 or so clones, with around 85% as singletons. This CDR3 comprises 13 residues. V was pared by 7 bases and J by 8 bases, with 19 bases between. Looked up from germline, CDR1 is SQVTM and CDR2 is ANQGSEA. This receptor was obtained from a woman under 40 in good health and CMV-seronegative. The chain is built from TRBV29-1 and TRBJ2-3; D is unresolved. The specimen was PBMCs. The CDR3 DNA is TGCAGCGCCGTGATGACACGGATTCTTACGCAGTATTTT. Its protein is CSAVMTRILTQYF.